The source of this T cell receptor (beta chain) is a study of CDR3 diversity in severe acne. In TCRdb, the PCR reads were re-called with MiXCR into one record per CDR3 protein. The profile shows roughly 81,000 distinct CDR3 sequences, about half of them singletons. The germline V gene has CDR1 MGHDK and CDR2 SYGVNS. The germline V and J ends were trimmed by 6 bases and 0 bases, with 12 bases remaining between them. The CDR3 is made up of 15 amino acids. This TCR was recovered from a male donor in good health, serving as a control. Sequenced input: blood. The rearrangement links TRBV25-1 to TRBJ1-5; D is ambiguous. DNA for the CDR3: TGTGCCAGCAGCCTCACAGTCATTAGCAATCAGCCCCAGCATTTT. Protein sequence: CASSLTVISNQPQHF.